This T cell receptor (beta chain) was sequenced during a study of blood T cell repertoires in COVID-19. Study background: Italy, Spain and the United States were the sources of the convalescent and acute COVID-19 samples. The analysed material was cDNA or gDNA that came from T cells, B-cell-depleted T cells, or PBMCs.

Authors' data handling: Amplification with reference gene primers provided the estimates of nucleated cell counts. The table came from immunoSEQ multiplex PCR; TCRdb's copy has only in-frame clones and leaves some out. V, J and clone size derive from that table, while D and trimming were established from the DNA sequence. The table has more than 95,000 clones, around 82% seen once; the top ten hold around 5.6%. The germline CDR1 and CDR2 sequences are LNHDA and SQIVND (reference sequence). The CDR3 totals 15 residues. The ends lost 6 bases at V and 0 bases at J; junction bases unmatched: 7. This clonotype was sampled from a man older than 75 with active or convalescent COVID-19. The chain uses TRBV19 and TRBJ1-2; 7 bases map to TRBD1. The sample comprised peripheral blood. CDR3 DNA: TGTGCCAGTAGGCCCCAGGGGGGAGCTAACTATGGCTACACCTTC. Amino acid sequence: CASRPQGGANYGYTF.